The rows below give T cell receptor beta chains drawn from one sample of a study of blood T cell repertoires in COVID-19. Generated by immunoSEQ multiplex PCR, the TCRdb table keeps only in-frame clones and is missing some. The sample shows some 60,000 clones, around 70% of them seen only once. The specimen sequenced was peripheral blood. The receptor set was obtained from a woman in her forties or fifties with active or convalescent COVID-19. Both conserved end residues are part of each CDR3. The D gene is left open where the match is weak. A clone size is listed for some rows: how often the clone was seen (once, few, many), or a class if it is expanded.

j_call	clone_size	d_call	v_call	cdr3_nt	cdr3_aa
TRBJ2-4	NA	TRBD1	TRBV19	TGTGCCAGTAGTACCAGAACAGGGGTCCTAGCCAAAAACATTCAGTACTTC	CASSTRTGVLAKNIQYF
TRBJ2-3	NA	TRBD2	TRBV2	TGTGCCAGCACCCGGGGACTAGCGGGGTCCACAGATACGCAGTATTTT	CASTRGLAGSTDTQYF
TRBJ1-2	NA	NA	TRBV20-1	TGCAGTGCCCCATTCGGTTTGGGCTACACCTTC	CSAPFGLGYTF
TRBJ2-3	NA	TRBD2	TRBV9	TGTGCCAGCAGCCCACTAGCGGTACTAGATACGCAGTATTTT	CASSPLAVLDTQYF
TRBJ1-5	NA	TRBD1	TRBV18	TGTGCCAGCTCCGGGACAGGGGGAGTACATCAGCCCCAGCATTTT	CASSGTGGVHQPQHF
TRBJ1-2	once	NA	TRBV3-1/TRBV3-2	TGTGCCAGCAGCCGACGGGACTATGGCTACACCTTC	CASSRRDYGYTF
TRBJ1-3	NA	NA	TRBV7-9	TGTGCCAGCAGCACGCCGACAGGATCAGGAAACACCATATATTTT	CASSTPTGSGNTIYF
TRBJ1-6	NA	NA	TRBV28	TGTGCCAGCAGTTCCCGGGTAGCACCCCTCCACTTT	CASSSRVAPLHF
TRBJ2-7	NA	TRBD2	TRBV14	TGTGCCAGCAGCAAACCCGGGGGGGGTCGGGAGCAGTACTTC	CASSKPGGGREQYF
TRBJ2-3	NA	TRBD1	TRBV7-6	TGTGCCAGCAGCTGGGACAGGGCAATTTCAGATACGCAGTATTTT	CASSWDRAISDTQYF
TRBJ2-7	NA	TRBD2	TRBV19	TGTGCCAGTAGTCCGGGACTAGCGGGAGATACCTACGGACAGTACTTC	CASSPGLAGDTYGQYF
TRBJ2-7	NA	TRBD1	TRBV12-5	TGTGCTAGTGGTTTGGGACAGGGGAACGAAGAGCAGTACTTC	CASGLGQGNEEQYF
TRBJ2-3	NA	TRBD2	TRBV5-1	TGCGCCAGCAGCTTGGCCGGGCGGGAGGCTGATACGCAGTATTTT	CASSLAGREADTQYF
TRBJ2-7	NA	NA	TRBV9	TGTGCCAGCAGCGTAGGAGACTGGGACGAGCAGTACTTC	CASSVGDWDEQYF
TRBJ1-3	NA	TRBD1	TRBV5-1	TGCGCCAGCAAGAAGGGACAGGGGTCTGGAAACACCATATATTTT	CASKKGQGSGNTIYF
TRBJ2-1	NA	TRBD1	TRBV4-2	TGTGCCAGCAGCTTAAAGGGGACCGGACAGGGCTACAATGAGCAGTTCTTC	CASSLKGTGQGYNEQFF
TRBJ2-7	NA	TRBD2	TRBV5-1	TGCGCCAGCAGTTCGTTCCTAGCGGGAGGGGTTGGCGAGCAGTACTTC	CASSSFLAGGVGEQYF
TRBJ1-1	NA	NA	TRBV7-7	TGTGCCAGCAGCTTAGACCGGGGGAACACTGAAGCTTTCTTT	CASSLDRGNTEAFF
TRBJ2-2	once	TRBD2	TRBV9	TGTGCCAGCAGCCCCTCCGGGACTAGCGGCCCTCTTTCCGGGGAGCTGTTTTTT	CASSPSGTSGPLSGELFF
TRBJ2-1	NA	NA	TRBV20-1	TGCAGTGCTCCTAGCGTAGGTCGCGCGTTCTTC	CSAPSVGRAFF
TRBJ2-5	NA	TRBD2	TRBV20-1	TGCAGTGCTAGTTATGGCGGGAGGGCCGGGAGTTGGCAAGAGACCCAGTACTTC	CSASYGGRAGSWQETQYF
TRBJ2-5	NA	TRBD1	TRBV5-1	TGCGCCAGCAGTCCCGGGACAGGGGGCGGAGAGACCCAGTACTTC	CASSPGTGGGETQYF
TRBJ1-6	NA	NA	TRBV10-1	TGCGCCAGCAGTGGTTCGGTAGCTAGCTCCTATAATTCACCCCTCCACTTT	CASSGSVASSYNSPLHF
TRBJ2-1	NA	TRBD1	TRBV18	TGTGCCAGCTCACCAAGAGGACAGGGGAGGGATGAGCAGTTCTTC	CASSPRGQGRDEQFF
TRBJ1-1	NA	TRBD1	TRBV5-1	TGCGCCAGCAGCTTTCCCGGGACAGCGAACACTGAAGCTTTCTTT	CASSFPGTANTEAFF
TRBJ2-7	few	NA	TRBV11-2	TGTGCCAGCAGCTTATCCTTCGGGACCGGGGGTCCTTTGGAGCAGTACTTC	CASSLSFGTGGPLEQYF
TRBJ2-3	NA	NA	TRBV30	TGTGCCTGGAGTGTACAGGAGACAGATACGCAGTATTTT	CAWSVQETDTQYF
TRBJ1-1	NA	NA	TRBV19	TGTGCCAGTAGTATAGTAAAGAGCCCTGGGAACACTGAAGCTTTCTTT	CASSIVKSPGNTEAFF
TRBJ2-3	NA	NA	TRBV10-3	TGTGCCATCAGAAGGGGTTACACTTCTAGCACAGATACGCAGTATTTT	CAIRRGYTSSTDTQYF
TRBJ2-7	NA	TRBD2	TRBV19	TGTGCCAGTAGTATCCGACTAGCGGGACGGTCGCCCGAGCAGTACTTC	CASSIRLAGRSPEQYF
TRBJ1-6	NA	NA	TRBV9	TGTGCCAGCAGCTCTACGACAGTTTATAATTCACCCCTCCACTTT	CASSSTTVYNSPLHF
TRBJ2-3	NA	TRBD2	TRBV7-2	TGTGCCAGCAGCTTAGAAGGGCTAGCGGGCTACACAGATACGCAGTATTTT	CASSLEGLAGYTDTQYF
TRBJ2-1	NA	TRBD2	TRBV4-2	TGTGCCAGCAGCCAAGCGATCGGGACTAGTTACAATGAGCAGTTCTTC	CASSQAIGTSYNEQFF
TRBJ2-7	NA	TRBD2	TRBV5-1	TGCGCCAGCAGCTTGGAGGGACTAGCGCCCCACGAGCAGTACTTC	CASSLEGLAPHEQYF
TRBJ2-6	once	TRBD1	TRBV19	TGTGCCAGTAGTATTTGGACAGGGGAAGGGGCCAACGTCCTGACTTTC	CASSIWTGEGANVLTF
TRBJ2-1	NA	NA	TRBV24-1	TGTGCCACCAGTCAGGGGTGGGACAATGAGCAGTTCTTC	CATSQGWDNEQFF
TRBJ2-6	NA	TRBD2	TRBV5-8	TGTGCCAGCAGCTCGGGACTAGATTCTGGGGCCAACGTCCTGACTTTC	CASSSGLDSGANVLTF
TRBJ2-7	NA	TRBD1	TRBV29-1	TGCAGCGTTGATGGGACAGGGCCTAACGAGCAGTACTTC	CSVDGTGPNEQYF
TRBJ2-1	few	NA	TRBV7-2	TGTGCCAGCAGCTTAGAAAGCGAGTCCTACAATGAGCAGTTCTTC	CASSLESESYNEQFF
TRBJ2-1	NA	NA	TRBV7-9	TGTGCCAGCAGCTTAGCGCTCGGGAGCTTTAGGTCCTACAATGAGCAGTTCTTC	CASSLALGSFRSYNEQFF